These 25 T cell receptor beta chains were sequenced from one sample in a study of blood T cells in healthy people across ages. Alongside a J-beta primer mix, a sample-barcoded 5' primer served in a second PCR lasting about 6 to 12 cycles. TCRdb reprocessed the 5' RACE reads via MiXCR and lists one record per CDR3 protein. The data contain more than 650,000 distinct CDR3 sequences, around a fifth of them singletons. Sequencing was done on a sample of blood. All receptors come from a man in his 70s in good health.

This clonotype was counted only a few times. The rearrangement links TRBV20-1 to TRBJ2-3; D assignment may be TRBD1 or TRBD2 (6 bases each). The V gene's germline CDR1 is DFQATT and CDR2 SNEGSKA (reference sequence). The length of the CDR3 is 16 residues. V lost 6 bases and J 0 bases, leaving 19 bases between the germline ends. The CDR3 protein is CSAPRGVSLSTDTQYF. In DNA form, the CDR3 reads TGCAGTGCCCCGAGGGGGGTTTCCCTTAGCACAGATACGCAGTATTTT.

This clonotype was seen once. CDR3 amino acids: CATSDSGVREKLFF. Here the CDR3 DNA reads TGTGCCACCAGTGACTCCGGGGTACGTGAAAAACTGTTTTTT. The chain has TRBV24-1 and TRBJ1-4, with no clear D. This CDR3 contains 14 residues. Trimming removed 4 bases at V and 7 bases at J, with 12 bases between. Germline CDR1 and CDR2: KGHDR and SFDVKD.

This clonotype was observed a single time. The chain joins TRBV11-2 to TRBJ2-1; the D gene is possibly TRBD1 (6 bases). The CDR3 extends over 13 amino acids. V was clipped by 5 bases and J by 9 bases, with 14 bases between them. Germline CDR1 and CDR2: SGHAT and FQNNGV. As DNA, the CDR3 is TGTGCCAGCAGCCTACACAGGGTCACTGAGCAGTTCTTC. It is translated as CASSLHRVTEQFF.

This clonotype has just a few counts. The chain employs TRBV6-5 and TRBJ1-5; a possible D gene is TRBD1 (6 bases). Trimming stripped 2 bases from V and 0 bases from J, with 8 bases between. Per the germline V gene, CDR1 is MNHEY and CDR2 is SVGAGI. The CDR3 spans 15 residues. The CDR3 loop reads CASSYGQYSNQPQHF. As DNA, the CDR3 is TGTGCCAGCAGTTACGGACAGTATAGCAATCAGCCCCAGCATTTT.

This clonotype was found a few times. J is TRBJ2-3 and V is TRBV3-1; 15 bases line up with TRBD2. The length of the CDR3 is 16 residues. Germline V CDR1 and CDR2: LGHDT, YNNKEL (reference sequence). The ends lost 4 bases at V and 6 bases at J; junction bases unmatched: 5. CDR3 protein: CASSRTSGGDLDTQYF. In nucleotides, the CDR3 is TGTGCCAGCAGCCGGACTAGCGGGGGGGATTTGGATACGCAGTATTTT.

Worth noting for this clonotype: At one end, the junction sequence differs from germline, possibly due to a read error. The chain uses TRBV29-1 and TRBJ2-7; TRBD1 agrees at 8 bases. The CDR3 is 15 amino acids. Germline V gives CDR1 SQVTM, CDR2 ANQGSEA. CDR3 bases: TGCAGCGTGGACCCAGGACAGGGTAGGCCCTACGGGCAGTACTTC. Its translation is CSVDPGQGRPYGQYF.

The J gene is TRBJ2-1, the V gene TRBV3-1, with D perhaps TRBD2 (6 bases). This CDR3 is built from 17 residues. CDR1 is LGHDT and CDR2 is YNNKEL in the germline V gene (reference sequence). V gave up 3 bases and J gave up 0 bases, with 15 bases separating them. The CDR3 spells CASSHDRGRSSYNEQFF. The DNA for the CDR3 is TGTGCCAGCAGCCACGACCGGGGGAGGAGCTCCTACAATGAGCAGTTCTTC.

This rearrangement joins TRBV29-1 to TRBJ1-1; 9 bases align to TRBD1. CDR3 length: 12 residues. Germline V gives CDR1 SQVTM, CDR2 ANQGSEA. The trim removed 7 bases at V and 12 bases at J, leaving 12 bases unmatched. For the CDR3, the DNA is TGCAGCGGAACCGGGACAGGGTACGTGACTTTCTTT. Residues: CSGTGTGYVTFF. The whole variable domain, filled in from reference TRBV29-1 and TRBJ1-1, reads SAVISQKPSRDICQRGTSLTIQCQVDSQVTMMFWYRQQPGQSLTLIATANQGSEATYESGFVIDKFPISRPNLTFSTLTVSNMSPEDSSIYLCSGTGTGYVTFFGQGTRLTVV.

The V call is TRBV7-8, the J call TRBJ2-5, with TRBD2 identical over 12 bases. The J segment lost 1 base and the V segment lost 4 bases, leaving 4 bases of the junction unmatched. The germline CDR1 and CDR2 sequences are SGHVS and FQNEAQ. CDR3 length: 16 residues. DNA of the CDR3: TGTGCCAGCAGCTGGGGACTAGCGGGTACCCAAGAGACCCAGTACTTC. Its protein product is CASSWGLAGTQETQYF.

The DNA of the CDR3 is TGTGCCAGCAGTTTGAGGACAGGGCTCGGGGAAAAACTGTTTTTT. Translated: CASSLRTGLGEKLFF. V is TRBV12-3 or TRBV12-4 and J is TRBJ1-4; 8 nucleotides line up with TRBD1. The ends lost 3 bases at V and 8 bases at J; junction bases unmatched: 8. The CDR3 spans 15 residues.

This clonotype was counted a few times. The V gene is TRBV5-4, the J gene TRBJ2-3; D possibly corresponds to TRBD1 (5 bases). Trimming took off 0 bases at V and 6 bases at J, with 14 bases between the two ends. The germline CDR1 and CDR2 sequences are SGHNT and YYREEE (reference sequence). This CDR3 comprises 15 residues. The CDR3 region is CASSLEGSVGDTQYF. CDR3 DNA: TGTGCCAGCAGCTTGGAGGGGTCTGTAGGGGATACGCAGTATTTT.

This chain uses TRBV5-1 with TRBJ2-5; 15 bases are a match to TRBD2. V trimming: 4 bases; J trimming: 2 bases; junction bases outside the gene matches: 15. The CDR3 extends over 20 amino acids. The germline V gene has CDR1 SGHRS and CDR2 YFSETQ. This CDR3 reads CASSRLPGLAGGVDQETQYF. In DNA, the CDR3 is TGCGCCAGCAGCCGATTACCGGGACTAGCGGGGGGAGTAGATCAAGAGACCCAGTACTTC.

This clonotype was counted between two and nine times. The gene calls are TRBV5-1 and TRBJ1-4; D unresolved. Trimming left V 2 bases short and J 6 bases short, with 14 bases between. Germline lookup yields CDR1 SGHRS and CDR2 YFSETQ. The CDR3 is 15 amino acids. The CDR3 is CASSFSGFGDEKLFF. CDR3 in DNA: TGCGCCAGCAGCTTTTCGGGTTTTGGGGATGAAAAACTGTTTTTT.

The chain is built from TRBV6-5 and TRBJ1-2; the D is unclear. Germline V gene data show CDR1 as MNHEY and CDR2 as SVGAGI. This CDR3 spans 13 amino acids. V was trimmed by 6 bases and J by 5 bases, leaving 13 bases between them. The CDR3 DNA is TGTGCCAGCAGACCTCCCGGGCCTTATGGCTACACCTTC. Translated, it gives CASRPPGPYGYTF.

Regarding this clonotype: A much larger clonotype is one base distant, so this may be a read error. V and J are TRBV12-3 or TRBV12-4 and TRBJ2-3; D is unclear. The V end lost 7 bases, the J end lost 0 bases, and 11 bases lay between the germline ends. The CDR3 is 14 amino acids. The CDR3 DNA reads as TGTGCCAGCAAGGTGGGGATGAGCACAGATACGCAGTATTTT. Translating it yields CASKVGMSTDTQYF.

This clonotype was detected a few times. The chain combines TRBV6-5 with TRBJ2-2; no clear D gene. The germline V gene encodes CDR1 MNHEY and CDR2 SVGAGI. The CDR3 length is 11 residues. V was shortened by 10 bases and J by 5 bases, with 8 bases between the two germline ends. CDR3 protein: CATGRTGELFF. DNA of the CDR3: TGTGCCACCGGGCGAACCGGGGAGCTGTTTTTT.

CDR3 DNA: TGTGCCAGCAGCCTTACCAGGGACAGGGGGCTGAACACTGAAGCTTTCTTT. This codes for CASSLTRDRGLNTEAFF. The rearrangement links TRBV28 to TRBJ1-1, with TRBD1 matching 12 bases. Per germline, CDR1 MDHEN and CDR2 SYDVKM. With V trimmed by 6 bases and J by 0 bases, 8 bases remained unmatched. CDR3 size: 17 residues. Full variable domain (remainder filled in from reference TRBV28 and TRBJ1-1): DVKVTQSSRYLVKRTGEKVFLECVQDMDHENMFWYRQDPGLGLRLIYFSYDVKMKEKGDIPEGYSVSREKKERFSLILESASTNQTSMYLCASSLTRDRGLNTEAFFGQGTRLTVV.

This chain uses TRBV12-3 or TRBV12-4 with TRBJ2-5; 9 bases match TRBD2. This CDR3 is 15 amino acids long. V lost 5 bases and J lost 4; bases outside the gene matches: 8. The CDR3 reads CASSHGTSWGETQYF. In nucleotides, the CDR3 is TGTGCCAGCAGTCACGGGACTAGCTGGGGAGAGACCCAGTACTTC.

This clonotype has more than one count but fewer than ten. V usage is TRBV6-2 or TRBV6-3 and J usage is TRBJ2-6; no firm D call. This CDR3 region has 13 residues. Between the trimmed V and J ends, which lost 7 bases and 0 bases, there was a span of 4 bases. Germline values: CDR1 MNHEY, CDR2 SVGEGT. CDR3 nucleotides: TGTGCCAGCACCTCCTCTGGGGCCAACGTCCTGACTTTC. Translated: CASTSSGANVLTF.

This clonotype was observed a few times. The gene calls are TRBV5-1 and TRBJ2-1, with D uncertain. The ends were cut back, 1 base at V and 5 bases at J, with 13 bases in the middle. Germline V gives CDR1 SGHRS, CDR2 YFSETQ. The CDR3 sequence is 15 residues long. The CDR3 nucleotides are TGCGCCAGCAGCTTGAGCCTCCCCCAAAACAATGAGCAGTTCTTC. Its protein product is CASSLSLPQNNEQFF.

The gene calls are TRBV20-1 and TRBJ2-1; D uncertain. Germline CDR1 and CDR2: DFQATT and SNEGSKA (reference sequence). Trimming removed 3 bases from V and 11 bases from J, with 11 bases in between. This CDR3 is 11 amino acids long. DNA for the CDR3: TGCAGTGCTAGGTATGAGCCCCAGCAGTTCTTC. Its translation is CSARYEPQQFF.

In its sample, this clonotype was seen a few times. This chain links TRBV3-1 with TRBJ2-2; the D gene is possibly TRBD2 (6 bases). The CDR3 length is 15 residues. Trimming pared 4 bases from V and 1 base from J, leaving 10 bases between. The V gene's germline CDR1 is LGHDT and CDR2 YNNKEL (reference sequence). The CDR3 loop reads CASSLLRGNTGELFF. The CDR3, as DNA: TGTGCCAGCAGCCTCTTGCGGGGGAACACCGGGGAGCTGTTTTTT.

This clonotype appeared a few times. This chain joins TRBV12-3 or TRBV12-4 and TRBJ2-5; TRBD2 matches at 8 bases. Losses at the gene ends were 6 bases for V and 1 base for J; bases not matched to a gene: 10. There are 16 residues in the CDR3. The CDR3 here is CASSTGTSKVQETQYF. The DNA for the CDR3 is TGTGCCAGCAGCACTGGGACTAGTAAAGTCCAAGAGACCCAGTACTTC.

This clonotype was detected a few times. This chain connects TRBV19 to TRBJ2-1; D may be TRBD2 (6 bases). There are 12 residues in the CDR3. Trimming removed 3 bases at V and 15 bases at J, with 15 bases between. Germline V gene lookup returns CDR1 LNHDA and CDR2 SQIVND (reference sequence). This CDR3 reads CASSIRDSNLFF. CDR3 bases: TGTGCCAGTAGTATCCGGGACTCCAATTTGTTCTTC.

The V gene is TRBV5-1, the J gene TRBJ2-1; 9 bases map to TRBD1. CDR1 is SGHRS and CDR2 is YFSETQ in the germline V gene. J lost 1 base, V lost 4 bases, and 6 bases had no gene match. The CDR3 runs to 16 residues. The CDR3 DNA reads as TGCGCCAGCAGCGTAGGACAGGGGAATTCCTACAATGAGCAGTTCTTC. It specifies CASSVGQGNSYNEQFF.